The 28 T cell receptor beta chains below all came from one sample that was sequenced in a study of Ad26.COV2.S vaccination and SARS-CoV-2 variants. Treatment defined: some 20 received Ad26.COV2.S at low or high dose, single or two shots; roughly five received placebo; per-sample allocation not given. Sampling happened 63 days after the first vaccine or placebo injection. Profiled with immunoSEQ multiplex PCR; TCRdb holds only in-frame clones, not every one. Among about 370,000 clones listed, approximately 90% were seen once. The sequencing here drew on peripheral blood, taken in a trial of Ad26.COV2.S vaccine versus placebo. These receptors were collected from a person aged 18-65 years who received the Ad26.COV2.S COVID-19 vaccine or a placebo.

The chain combines TRBV6-1 with TRBJ1-5; TRBD1 is a possible D gene (5 bases). V lost 0 bases and J lost 4, with 13 bases in between. The CDR3 has 16 amino acids. CDR1 and CDR2 from the germline V gene are MNHNS and SASEGT. CDR3 region: CASSEAFAEGNQPQHF. The CDR3 DNA is TGTGCCAGCAGTGAAGCATTTGCAGAGGGGAATCAGCCCCAGCATTTT.

The V call is TRBV2, the J call TRBJ2-2; 7 bases are a match to TRBD1. V lost 5 bases and J lost 1; bases outside the gene matches: 4. CDR1 and CDR2 (germline): SNHLY, FYNNEI. The CDR3 runs 15 residues. CDR3: CASSPGQVNTGELFF. CDR3 DNA sequence: TGTGCCAGCAGTCCCGGACAGGTGAACACCGGGGAGCTGTTTTTT.

This clone appeared a few times. The gene calls are TRBV9 and TRBJ1-6; no definite D call. Trimming took off 2 bases at V and 3 bases at J, with 9 bases between the two ends. This CDR3 spans 15 amino acids. Germline loops: CDR1 SGDLS, CDR2 YYNGEE. The CDR3 DNA reads TGTGCCAGCAGCGTGGGCGGGGACTATAATTCACCCCTCCACTTT. Translating it yields CASSVGGDYNSPLHF.

CDR3 protein: CASSASDSSGDEQFF. CDR3 nucleotide sequence: TGTGCCAGCAGTGCGTCGGACTCTAGCGGTGATGAGCAGTTCTTC. The V gene is TRBV6-4, the J gene TRBJ2-1; the match to TRBD2 covers 7 bases. Per the germline V gene, CDR1 is MRHNA and CDR2 is SNTAGT. J lost 8 bases, V lost 4 bases, and 11 bases had no gene match. CDR3 length equals 15 residues.

Written as DNA, the CDR3 is TGTGCCAGCAGCTTAGGACAGATAAACACTGAAGCTTTCTTT. The encoded protein is CASSLGQINTEAFF. The V call is TRBV11-1, the J call TRBJ1-1; tentatively, D is TRBD1 (5 bases). The CDR3 is made up of 14 amino acids. V lost 1 base, J lost 2 bases, and 8 bases lay in between. Germline CDR1 is SGHAT and CDR2 is FQDESV (reference sequence).

The gene calls are TRBV5-6 and TRBJ1-2, with 9 bases identical to TRBD1. The germline gives CDR1 SGHDT, CDR2 YYEEEE. The V gene end was trimmed by 4 bases and the J gene end by 5 bases; junction bases not matched to a gene: 6. The CDR3 is 14 residues long. For the CDR3, the DNA is TGTGCCAGCAGCCCGATCGGGACAGGGTATGGCTACACCTTC. Translated: CASSPIGTGYGYTF.

The genes are TRBV6-5 and TRBJ2-3, with D uncertain. Germline CDR1 MNHEY, CDR2 SVGAGI. The CDR3 is 11 amino acids. The V end lost 7 bases, the J end lost 5 bases, and 7 bases lay between the germline ends. CDR3 residues: CASNGEDTQYF. CDR3 DNA sequence: TGTGCCAGCAACGGAGAAGATACGCAGTATTTT.

V is TRBV11-3 and J is TRBJ2-7, with TRBD2 matching 8 bases. This CDR3 has 20 amino acids. V gave up 0 bases and J gave up 2 bases; unmatched junction bases: 18. The V gene's germline CDR1 is SGHNT and CDR2 YENEEA. CDR3 amino acids: CASSLEGGRRLAPLPYEQYF. As DNA, the CDR3 is TGTGCCAGCAGCTTAGAGGGGGGGCGTAGACTAGCGCCGCTCCCCTACGAGCAGTACTTC. Using reference TRBV11-3 and TRBJ2-7 for the parts outside the CDR3, the full variable domain is EAGVVQSPRYKIIEKKQPVAFWCNPISGHNTLYWYLQNLGQGPELLIRYENEEAVDDSQLPKDRFSAERLKGVDSTLKIQPAELGDSAVYLCASSLEGGRRLAPLPYEQYFGPGTRLTVT.

In its sample, this clone was seen once. The gene calls are TRBV23-1 and TRBJ1-2, with D possibly TRBD1 on 5 matching bases. TRBV23-1 qualifies as an ORF whose function is uncertain. With 6 bases removed from V and 5 bases from J, the gap between germline ends came to 19 bases. This CDR3 is 15 amino acids long. The CDR3 here is CASRPYSRQLYGYTF. The CDR3 bases are TGCGCCAGCAGACCCTATTCTCGACAGCTTTATGGCTACACCTTC.

The gene calls are TRBV29-1 and TRBJ1-6; D not resolved. The CDR3 length is 14 residues. V shed 8 bases and J shed 9 bases, with 20 bases lying between them. CDR1 and CDR2 from the germline V gene are SQVTM and ANQGSEA. CDR3 loop: CSPNFGSVASPLHF. The CDR3 DNA sequence: TGCAGCCCCAACTTCGGCAGCGTTGCTTCACCCCTCCACTTT.

About this clone itself: The sample has other DNA sequences that encode this CDR3 too. CDR3 sequence: CASSQGGGYTF. In DNA, the CDR3 is TGTGCCAGCAGCCAAGGGGGCGGCTACACCTTC. This chain connects TRBV3-1 (or the pseudogene TRBV3-2) to TRBJ1-2, with D maybe TRBD1 (5 bases). Germline lookup yields CDR1 LGHDT and CDR2 YNNKEL (reference sequence). V was pared by 1 base and J by 8 bases, with 5 bases between. There are 11 residues in the CDR3.

The chain links TRBV11-3 to TRBJ2-3; 7 bases line up with TRBD1. V gave up 4 bases and J gave up 6 bases; unmatched junction bases: 4. The CDR3 contains 13 residues. CDR1 and CDR2 from the germline V gene are SGHNT and YENEEA. In DNA, the CDR3 is TGTGCCAGCAGCTCCTACAGGGGTGATACGCAGTATTTT. Translating gives CASSSYRGDTQYF.

The rearrangement joins TRBV19 to TRBJ1-2; the D is unclear. The V end lost 5 bases, the J end lost 4 bases, and 14 bases lay between the germline ends. The CDR3 is made up of 14 amino acids. Per germline, CDR1 LNHDA and CDR2 SQIVND (reference sequence). CDR3 coding DNA: TGTGCCAGTAGTCTTTCCGGGGAGAGCTATGGCTACACCTTC. This gives the protein CASSLSGESYGYTF.

The chain is built from TRBV7-6 and TRBJ2-3; tentatively, D is TRBD1 or TRBD2 (5 bases each). V was pared by 0 bases and J by 5 bases, with 9 bases between. The germline V gene encodes CDR1 SGHVS and CDR2 FNYEAQ. There are 14 residues in the CDR3. For the CDR3, the DNA is TGTGCCAGCAGCTTAGCGGGGGTGGGAGATACGCAGTATTTT. Amino acid sequence: CASSLAGVGDTQYF.

This chain connects TRBV30 to TRBJ1-6; 9 bases fit TRBD1. V lost 0 bases, J lost 10 bases, and 7 bases stayed unmatched. Germline lookup yields CDR1 GTSNPN and CDR2 SVGIG (reference sequence). The CDR3 has 15 amino acids. The CDR3 sequence: CAWSVTGGYRSPLHF. CDR3 DNA: TGTGCCTGGAGTGTCACAGGGGGCTATAGGTCACCCCTCCACTTT.

This chain connects TRBV3-1 (or the pseudogene TRBV3-2) to TRBJ1-6; D is ambiguous. Trimming pared 8 bases from V and 0 bases from J, leaving 8 bases between. CDR3 size: 14 residues. Germline V gene data show CDR1 as LGHDT and CDR2 as YNNKEL (reference sequence). DNA of the CDR3: TGTGCCAGCGGCCCGAGCTCCTATAATTCACCCCTCCACTTT. Its translation: CASGPSSYNSPLHF.

The chain recombines TRBV6-4 with TRBJ1-2; 9 positions match TRBD1. Per the germline V gene, CDR1 is MRHNA and CDR2 is SNTAGT. The CDR3 sequence is 16 residues long. V was pared by 5 bases and J by 6 bases, with 13 bases of the junction left unmatched. For the CDR3, the DNA is TGTGCCAGCAGTCGCTCTCCGGGACAGGGAGGGCATGGCTACACCTTC. It translates to CASSRSPGQGGHGYTF.

This chain joins TRBV10-2 and TRBJ1-6; a weak D match, TRBD1 (5 bases). Trimming took 2 bases from V and 10 from J, leaving 12 bases between them. Germline V gene lookup returns CDR1 WSHSY and CDR2 SAAADI. This CDR3 region has 14 residues. CDR3 amino acids: CASSEVGLGSPLHF. As DNA, the CDR3 is TGCGCCAGCAGTGAGGTGGGGCTAGGATCACCCCTCCACTTT.

The chain has TRBV19 and TRBJ2-3; D unclear. V was shortened by 5 bases and J by 7 bases, with 10 bases between the two germline ends. Per germline, CDR1 LNHDA and CDR2 SQIVND (reference sequence). CDR3 length: 12 residues. The DNA for the CDR3 is TGTGCCAGTAGTGAGAGGTTTAATACGCAGTATTTT. This encodes CASSERFNTQYF.

This chain uses TRBV4-1 with TRBJ2-3, with no clear D. V lost 6 bases and J 5 bases, leaving 12 bases between the germline ends. The CDR3 loop spans 13 amino acids. The V gene's germline CDR1 is MGHRA and CDR2 YSYEKL. CDR3 residues: CASSPVVEDTQYF. The DNA of the CDR3 is TGCGCCAGCAGTCCCGTGGTGGAAGATACGCAGTATTTT.

This chain uses TRBV20-1 with TRBJ2-3, with a weak D call TRBD2 (6 bases). The germline V gene has CDR1 DFQATT and CDR2 SNEGSKA (reference sequence). This CDR3 spans 15 amino acids. V lost 3 bases and J 0 bases, leaving 13 bases between the germline ends. The CDR3 region has the DNA TGCAGTGCTAGTCGGGAGCTGACTAGCACAGATACGCAGTATTTT. This translates into CSASRELTSTDTQYF.

As DNA, the CDR3 is TGCAGCGTTCCCCGACAGGGGGCTAGGACTGAAGCTTTCTTT. It is translated as CSVPRQGARTEAFF. This chain connects TRBV29-1 to TRBJ1-1, with 10 bases that match TRBD1. J was trimmed by 5 bases and V by 5 bases; bases with no gene match: 8. CDR1 is SQVTM and CDR2 is ANQGSEA in the germline V gene. The CDR3 has 14 amino acids. Combining the CDR3 with reference TRBV29-1 and TRBJ1-1 gives the whole variable domain SAVISQKPSRDICQRGTSLTIQCQVDSQVTMMFWYRQQPGQSLTLIATANQGSEATYESGFVIDKFPISRPNLTFSTLTVSNMSPEDSSIYLCSVPRQGARTEAFFGQGTRLTVV.

J is TRBJ1-6 and V is TRBV5-5; D not certain. With 2 bases removed from V and 9 bases from J, the gap between germline ends came to 15 bases. CDR1 and CDR2 from the germline V gene are SGHKS and YYEKEE (reference sequence). This CDR3 comprises 15 residues. Written as DNA, the CDR3 is TGTGCCAGCAGCTTCGGACGTCCTCAGGTTTCACCCCTCCACTTT. Its translation: CASSFGRPQVSPLHF.

The table lists this clone with a few counts. The rearrangement links TRBV6-5 to TRBJ1-6; 8 bases are a match to TRBD1. The CDR3 loop spans 15 amino acids. Germline V gene data show CDR1 as MNHEY and CDR2 as SVGAGI. The J segment lost 10 bases and the V segment lost 0 bases, leaving 5 bases of the junction unmatched. The CDR3 protein is CASSYSVDRGSPLHF. DNA of the CDR3: TGTGCCAGCAGTTACTCGGTCGACAGGGGATCACCCCTCCACTTT.

J is TRBJ1-1 and V is TRBV6-4; D call uncertain. The V gene lost 2 bases and the J gene lost 11 bases, with 12 bases spanning the gap. Germline CDR1 is MRHNA and CDR2 is SNTAGT. CDR3 length equals 12 residues. CDR3 loop: CASSDSKKRAFF. DNA of the CDR3: TGTGCCAGCAGTGACAGTAAGAAACGGGCTTTCTTT.

CDR3 nucleotides: TGTGCCAGCAGCCTCCCGGGTTTCCAAGAGACCCAGTACTTC. Its translation: CASSLPGFQETQYF. V usage is TRBV25-1 and J usage is TRBJ2-5; D is undetermined. The ends were cut back, 6 bases at V and 1 base at J, with 12 bases in the middle. This CDR3 comprises 14 residues. Germline assignment: CDR1 MGHDK and CDR2 SYGVNS.

The CDR3 reads CASDPGQGAQGYTF. The CDR3 region has the DNA TGTGCCAGCGATCCGGGACAGGGGGCGCAGGGCTACACCTTC. The V gene is TRBV2, the J gene TRBJ1-2; TRBD1 agrees at 12 bases. V shed 8 bases, J shed 8 bases, and the junction held 9 bases outside the gene matches. CDR1 and CDR2 (germline): SNHLY, FYNNEI. The CDR3 totals 14 residues.

The gene calls are TRBV11-2 and TRBJ2-7; D is perhaps TRBD1 (6 bases). CDR1 and CDR2 from the germline V gene are SGHAT and FQNNGV. Deletions cut 4 bases from V and 6 bases from J, with 13 bases between. The CDR3 spans 13 residues. CDR3 residues: CASSYVFRGEQYF. In DNA, the CDR3 is TGTGCCAGCAGCTACGTCTTCAGGGGCGAGCAGTACTTC.